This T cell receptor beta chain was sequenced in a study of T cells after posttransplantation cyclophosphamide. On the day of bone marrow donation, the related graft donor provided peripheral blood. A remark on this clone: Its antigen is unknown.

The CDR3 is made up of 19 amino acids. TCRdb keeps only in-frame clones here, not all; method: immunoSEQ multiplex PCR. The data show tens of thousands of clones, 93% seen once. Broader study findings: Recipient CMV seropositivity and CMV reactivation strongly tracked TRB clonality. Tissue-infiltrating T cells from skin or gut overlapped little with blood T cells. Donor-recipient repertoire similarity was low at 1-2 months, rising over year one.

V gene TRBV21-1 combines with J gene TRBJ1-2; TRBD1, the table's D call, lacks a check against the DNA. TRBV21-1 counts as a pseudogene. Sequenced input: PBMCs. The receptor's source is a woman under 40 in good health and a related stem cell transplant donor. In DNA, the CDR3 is TGTGCCAGCAGCAAAGGGAGGGGCAGGGGGCCACCTTCTAACTATGGCTACACCTTC. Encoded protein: CASSKGRGRGPPSNYGYTF.